Following are 15 T cell receptor beta chains from one sample sequenced in a study of blood T cell repertoires in COVID-19. Some clones are missing from TCRdb's copy, which holds only in-frame ones; the method was immunoSEQ multiplex PCR. The top ten hold 1.4% to 1.5% of the sample, which has hundreds of thousands of clones, roughly 90% seen once. The sequenced material came from peripheral blood. Receptor source: a woman aged 25 to 39 with active or convalescent COVID-19.

The V gene is TRBV4-1, the J gene TRBJ1-5; D gene uncertain. There are 15 residues in the CDR3. Trimming removed 0 bases at V and 3 bases at J, with 9 bases between. Germline V lookup: CDR1 MGHRA, CDR2 YSYEKL. The CDR3 DNA reads TGCGCCAGCAGCCAAGAACAGACACTCAATCAGCCCCAGCATTTT. Its translation: CASSQEQTLNQPQHF.

This clone was observed once. The CDR3 protein is CASSLRLFYEQYF. Here the CDR3 DNA reads TGTGCCAGCAGTCTAAGACTGTTCTACGAGCAGTACTTC. This chain uses TRBV27 with TRBJ2-7; no reliable D call. CDR1 and CDR2 from the germline V gene are MNHEY and SMNVEV (reference sequence). The V end was cut by 5 bases, the J end by 3 bases, with 11 bases between. This CDR3 contains 13 residues.

The chain employs TRBV5-4 and TRBJ1-3; D is ambiguous. With 3 bases removed from V and 6 bases from J, the gap between germline ends came to 22 bases. CDR1 is SGHNT, CDR2 YYREEE, per germline (reference sequence). This CDR3 comprises 17 residues. The CDR3 protein is CASSSLLAPRGENTIYF. For the CDR3, the DNA is TGTGCCAGCAGCTCACTACTGGCCCCCCGGGGAGAAAACACCATATATTTT.

The rearrangement joins TRBV19 to TRBJ1-5; 8 nucleotides line up with TRBD1. Germline CDR1 reads LNHDA; CDR2 reads SQIVND (reference sequence). The CDR3 runs 14 residues. J was trimmed by 6 bases and V by 4 bases; bases with no gene match: 5. CDR3 sequence (DNA): TGTGCCAGTAGTACGGACAGGGAAGGTCAGCCCCAGCATTTT. Residues: CASSTDREGQPQHF.

The chain employs TRBV5-4 and TRBJ2-7, with 7 bases aligning to TRBD2. The CDR3 has 18 amino acids. The germline gives CDR1 SGHNT, CDR2 YYREEE (reference sequence). V was clipped by 2 bases and J by 0 bases; unmatched bases: 14. CDR3 in amino acids: CASSFPETAGLSSYEQYF. The CDR3 coding sequence is TGTGCCAGCAGCTTCCCCGAGACCGCGGGACTATCCTCCTACGAGCAGTACTTC.

The rearrangement links TRBV5-5 to TRBJ2-1; perhaps TRBD2 as D (5 bases). V lost 6 bases, J lost 0 bases, and 16 bases lay in between. This CDR3 is built from 16 residues. Germline lookup yields CDR1 SGHKS and CDR2 YYEKEE (reference sequence). The DNA for the CDR3 is TGTGCCAGCATTAGGCGGGCCGATAGCTCCTACAATGAGCAGTTCTTC. Translated: CASIRRADSSYNEQFF.

J is TRBJ2-3 and V is TRBV5-1, with 8 bases aligning to TRBD2. Germline V lookup: CDR1 SGHRS, CDR2 YFSETQ. Germline trimming cut 1 base from V and 2 bases from J; bases unmatched to any gene: 3. CDR3 length: 15 residues. CDR3 in DNA: TGCGCCAGCAGCTTGAGCGGGAGCTCCACAGATACGCAGTATTTT. This sequence encodes CASSLSGSSTDTQYF.

The chain recombines TRBV10-2 with TRBJ2-7; TRBD2 matches 9 bases. J lost 2 bases, V lost 8 bases, and 13 bases had no gene match. The germline CDR1 and CDR2 sequences are WSHSY and SAAADI. The length of the CDR3 is 16 residues. As DNA, the CDR3 is TGCGCCAGCCTGAACCCTTCTAGCGGGGTGGCCTACGAGCAGTACTTC. As protein: CASLNPSSGVAYEQYF.

This clone has more than one count but fewer than ten. The chain uses TRBV4-1 and TRBJ2-3; no firm D call. The CDR3 consists of 12 residues. With 1 base removed from V and 5 bases from J, the gap between germline ends came to 4 bases. The V gene's germline CDR1 is MGHRA and CDR2 YSYEKL. CDR3 DNA: TGCGCCAGCAGCCAAGCGGGAGATACGCAGTATTTT. Protein: CASSQAGDTQYF.

In DNA form, the CDR3 reads TGCAGCGCTACCCGAGACAGGGGGGACACTGAAGCTTTCTTT. It translates to CSATRDRGDTEAFF. The chain carries TRBV29-1 and TRBJ1-1, with 9 bases matching TRBD1. The germline V gene encodes CDR1 SQVTM and CDR2 ANQGSEA. The CDR3 has 14 residues. Unmatched junction bases numbered 9, after V lost 7 bases and J lost 3 bases.

The V call is TRBV27, the J call TRBJ2-1; 14 nucleotides line up with TRBD2. Trimming cost V 5 bases and J 13 bases; bases outside gene matches: 10. The CDR3 spans 15 residues. The germline V gene encodes CDR1 MNHEY and CDR2 SMNVEV (reference sequence). This chain's CDR3 is CASSPGLAGGRGQFF. The CDR3, as DNA: TGTGCCAGCAGTCCCGGACTAGCGGGGGGCCGGGGACAGTTCTTC.

V gene TRBV7-8 combines with J gene TRBJ2-7, with 7 bases lining up with TRBD2. CDR3 length equals 15 residues. J gave up 3 bases and V 0 bases, and 5 bases lay outside the gene matches. Germline V gene lookup returns CDR1 SGHVS and CDR2 FQNEAQ. CDR3 nucleotide sequence: TGTGCCAGCAGCTTAGCAGTGGGAGGGCACTACGAGCAGTACTTC. It is translated as CASSLAVGGHYEQYF.

This clone has a handful of counts. The chain links TRBV5-4 to TRBJ2-2, with 7 positions matching TRBD2. Germline V gene data show CDR1 as SGHNT and CDR2 as YYREEE (reference sequence). V was pared by 6 bases and J by 2 bases, with 7 bases of the junction left unmatched. The CDR3 consists of 15 residues. Written as DNA, the CDR3 is TGTGCCAGCAACAATCGGGGGGACAACACCGGGGAGCTGTTTTTT. This encodes CASNNRGDNTGELFF.

The J gene is TRBJ1-2, the V gene TRBV28; no reliable D call. The germline V gene has CDR1 MDHEN and CDR2 SYDVKM. The CDR3 totals 13 residues. V dropped 8 bases and J dropped 3 bases, with 13 bases sitting between them. The CDR3 region is CASLSLRDYGYTF. CDR3 in DNA: TGTGCCAGCTTGTCGTTGAGGGACTATGGCTACACCTTC.

This clone was observed a few times. The rearrangement joins TRBV2 to TRBJ1-5; D possibly corresponds to TRBD1 (6 bases). CDR1 and CDR2 from the germline V gene are SNHLY and FYNNEI. Trimming removed 11 bases from V and 3 bases from J, with 14 bases in between. The length of the CDR3 is 13 residues. The CDR3 DNA is TGTGCCGGACAACAGGGACACAATCAGCCCCAGCATTTT. Amino acid sequence: CAGQQGHNQPQHF.